The clone carrying this TCR beta chain was found a few times. These data come from a study of T-cell reconstitution after alpha-beta-depleted transplantation in children. V shed 0 bases, J shed 0 bases, and the junction held 5 bases outside the gene matches. Per germline, CDR1 SGHTA and CDR2 FQGNSA. The CDR3 runs 16 residues. Unique molecular identifiers featured in how the TCRbeta library was prepared. TCRdb reanalysed the PCR reads using MiXCR and keeps one entry per CDR3 protein. The sample comprises some 300,000 distinct CDR3 sequences, approximately 10% of which are singletons, and less than 2.5% rests with the top ten.

This sequence originates from a human donor who donated a stem cell graft to a child with acute lymphoblastic leukemia. The input for sequencing was PBMCs from the stem cell graft donor, taken from the stem cell graft. This chain joins TRBV7-2 and TRBJ2-7, with 7 bases identical to TRBD1. The chain's CDR3 is CASSLAPGQSSYEQYF. CDR3 bases: TGTGCCAGCAGCTTAGCGCCGGGACAGAGCTCCTACGAGCAGTACTTC.